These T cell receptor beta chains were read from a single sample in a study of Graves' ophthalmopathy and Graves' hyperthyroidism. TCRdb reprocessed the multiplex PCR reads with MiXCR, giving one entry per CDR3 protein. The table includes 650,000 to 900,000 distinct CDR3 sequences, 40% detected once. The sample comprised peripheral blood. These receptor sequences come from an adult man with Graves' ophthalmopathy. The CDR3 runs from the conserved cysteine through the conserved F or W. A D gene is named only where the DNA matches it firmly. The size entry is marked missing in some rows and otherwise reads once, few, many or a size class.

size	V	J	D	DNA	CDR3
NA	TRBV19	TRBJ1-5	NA	TGTGCCTGGAATACAGACTATAGCAATCAGCCCCAGCATTTT	CAWNTDYSNQPQHF
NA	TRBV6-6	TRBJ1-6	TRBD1	TGTGCCAGCAGTTACGGAGGCGGCAGGGGGCGAAATTCACCCCTCCACTTT	CASSYGGGRGRNSPLHF
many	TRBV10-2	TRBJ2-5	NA	TGCGCCAGCAGTGATAACGTCAGGCAAGAGACCCAGTACTTC	CASSDNVRQETQYF
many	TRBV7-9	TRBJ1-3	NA	TGTGCCAGCAGCTTAGGGTCAGGGCGGTTTTTCGGAAACACCATATATTTT	CASSLGSGRFFGNTIYF
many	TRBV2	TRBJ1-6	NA	TGTGCCAGCAGAGGAGGCAGAGATAATTCACCCCTCCACTTT	CASRGGRDNSPLHF
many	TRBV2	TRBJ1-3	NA	TGTGCCAGCAGTGCTCGGGCCGACTCTGGAAACACCATATATTTT	CASSARADSGNTIYF
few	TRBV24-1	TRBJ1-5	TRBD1	TGTGCCACCAACTCCGGGACAGGAGGGTATCAGCCCCAGCATTTT	CATNSGTGGYQPQHF
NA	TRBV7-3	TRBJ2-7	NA	TGTGCCAGCAGCTTAATTTCGGGCACAATCGAACAGGGTCTCGGCTACGAGCAGTACTTC	CASSLISGTIEQGLGYEQYF
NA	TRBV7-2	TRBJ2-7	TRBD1	TGTGCCAGCAGCCGATTGGGACAGGCTATACAGCAGTACTTC	CASSRLGQAIQQYF
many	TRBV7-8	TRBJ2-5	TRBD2	TGTGCCAGCAGGATGCGGGGGGCGGGGACCCAGTACTTC	CASRMRGAGTQYF
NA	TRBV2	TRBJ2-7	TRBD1	TGTGCCAGCACGCCCCGGGGACAGGGGGTTTGGGAGCAGTACTTC	CASTPRGQGVWEQYF
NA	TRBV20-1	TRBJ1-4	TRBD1	TGCAGTGCTAGGGGACAGGGGGACAATGAAAAACTGTTTTTT	CSARGQGDNEKLFF
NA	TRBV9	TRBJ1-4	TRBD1	TGTGCCAGCAGCGCGACAGGGGAAACTGAAACTAATGAAAAACTGTTTTTT	CASSATGETETNEKLFF
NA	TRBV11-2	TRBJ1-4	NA	TGTGCCAGCAGCAATGGGGCAGGGCGAGGTGAAAAACTGTTTTTT	CASSNGAGRGEKLFF
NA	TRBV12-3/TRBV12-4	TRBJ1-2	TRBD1	TGTGCCAGCAGTTTTAGGTACAGGGGGCCCAACTATGGCTACACCTTC	CASSFRYRGPNYGYTF
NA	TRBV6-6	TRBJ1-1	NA	TGTGCCAGCAGAACTCTGAACACTGAAGCTTTCTTT	CASRTLNTEAFF
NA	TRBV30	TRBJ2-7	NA	TGTGCCTGGAGCAAAGGGGGGTACGAGCAGTACTTC	CAWSKGGYEQYF
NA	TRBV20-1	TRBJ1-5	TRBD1	TGCAGTGCTTATACAGGGGTGGAGTGGAATCAGCCCCAGCATTTT	CSAYTGVEWNQPQHF
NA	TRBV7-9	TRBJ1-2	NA	TGTGCCAGCAACGAGGGCAGCTATGGCTACACCTTC	CASNEGSYGYTF
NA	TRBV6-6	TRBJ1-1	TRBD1	TGTGCCAGCAGACCGACAGGGGTCTCTGAAGCTTTCTTT	CASRPTGVSEAFF
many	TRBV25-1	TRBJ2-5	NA	TGTGCCAGCAGTGATAGTGCCGGGGTTTCGAAGACCCAGTACTTC	CASSDSAGVSKTQYF
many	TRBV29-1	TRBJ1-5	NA	TGCAGCGTTGAATCAGGGGGCAATCAGCCCCAGCATTTT	CSVESGGNQPQHF
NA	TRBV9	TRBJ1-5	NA	TGTGCCAGCAGCGTAGGGGCGGGCGGGCAGCCCCAGCATTTT	CASSVGAGGQPQHF
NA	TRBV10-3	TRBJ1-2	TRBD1	TGTGCCATCAGTTACTCGATTACAGGGGACTATGGCTACACCTTC	CAISYSITGDYGYTF
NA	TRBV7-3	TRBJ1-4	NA	TGTGCCAGCAGTGATTGGGGAGGAAAACTGTTTTTT	CASSDWGGKLFF
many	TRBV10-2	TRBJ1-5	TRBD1	TGCGCCAGCAGTGAGTTAATCGGACAGGGCGGACAGCCCCAGCATTTT	CASSELIGQGGQPQHF
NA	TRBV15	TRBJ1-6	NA	TGTGCCACCAGCGCGCCCGGGGCTAATTCACCCCTCCACTTT	CATSAPGANSPLHF
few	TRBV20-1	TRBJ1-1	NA	TGCAGTGCTACCAGGGACTCTATTAACACTGAAGCTTTCTTT	CSATRDSINTEAFF
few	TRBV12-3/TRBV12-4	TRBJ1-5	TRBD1	TGTACCAGCAGTTCCAACCGACAGGGTGCAAGCAATCAGCCCCAGCATTTT	CTSSSNRQGASNQPQHF
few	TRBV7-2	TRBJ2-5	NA	TGTGCCAGCAGCTTATTGCGCAGGGTAACAGAGACCCAGTACTTC	CASSLLRRVTETQYF
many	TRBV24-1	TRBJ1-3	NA	TGTGCCACCAGTGATGGGCCGGGAAACACCATATATTTT	CATSDGPGNTIYF
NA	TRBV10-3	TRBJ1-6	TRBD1	TGTGCCATCAGCATCAGGACAGGGACAGGGCCGAATAATTCACCCCTCCACTTT	CAISIRTGTGPNNSPLHF
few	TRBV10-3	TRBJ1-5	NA	TGTGCCAGCAGCCCTCCTCCAAGCAATCAGCCCCAGCATTTT	CASSPPPSNQPQHF
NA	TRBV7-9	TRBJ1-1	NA	TGTGCCAGCAGCCCCCTATGGATTGGGCTGGGCACTGAAGCTTTCTTT	CASSPLWIGLGTEAFF
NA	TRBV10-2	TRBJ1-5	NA	TGCGCCAGCAGCCCTAGCTCGGGGCCTAGCAATCAGCCCCAGCATTTT	CASSPSSGPSNQPQHF
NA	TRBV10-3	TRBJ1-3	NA	TGTGCCAGTTTGGACGGACGAATCACGACGGGAAACACCATATATTTT	CASLDGRITTGNTIYF
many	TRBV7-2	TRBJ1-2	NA	TGTGCCAGCAGGTTAGGTGGAACGACCTATGGCTACACCTTC	CASRLGGTTYGYTF
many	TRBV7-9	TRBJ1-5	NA	TGTGCCAGCAGCTTAGCGGTCCCAATATCGCATTTT	CASSLAVPISHF
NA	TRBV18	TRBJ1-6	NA	TGTGCCAGCTCACCACGGAGGACAGATAATTCACCCCTCCACTTT	CASSPRRTDNSPLHF
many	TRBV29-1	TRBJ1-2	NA	TGCAGCGTTGGACCCGACAATAACGGCTACACCTTC	CSVGPDNNGYTF
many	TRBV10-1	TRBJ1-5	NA	TGCGCCAGCAGTGAGTCCACGGGAGGGCCCCAGCATTTT	CASSESTGGPQHF
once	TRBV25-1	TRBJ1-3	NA	TGTGCCTGGAGTGTAGCTGGAAACACCATATATTTT	CAWSVAGNTIYF
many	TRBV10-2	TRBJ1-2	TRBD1	TGCGCCAGCAGTGTGGGGACAGGGGGCGCCGGGGGCTATGGCTACACCTTC	CASSVGTGGAGGYGYTF
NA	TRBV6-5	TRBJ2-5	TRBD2	TGTGCCAGCAGTCAATCGACTAGCGGGAGACGAGAGACCCAGTACTTC	CASSQSTSGRRETQYF
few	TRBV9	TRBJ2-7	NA	TGTGCCAGCAGCCGGGAGTCAGAAACTGACGAGCAGTACTTC	CASSRESETDEQYF
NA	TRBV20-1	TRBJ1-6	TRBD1	TGCAGTGCTGACCAGGGGGCTTCCTATAATTCACCCCTCCACTTT	CSADQGASYNSPLHF